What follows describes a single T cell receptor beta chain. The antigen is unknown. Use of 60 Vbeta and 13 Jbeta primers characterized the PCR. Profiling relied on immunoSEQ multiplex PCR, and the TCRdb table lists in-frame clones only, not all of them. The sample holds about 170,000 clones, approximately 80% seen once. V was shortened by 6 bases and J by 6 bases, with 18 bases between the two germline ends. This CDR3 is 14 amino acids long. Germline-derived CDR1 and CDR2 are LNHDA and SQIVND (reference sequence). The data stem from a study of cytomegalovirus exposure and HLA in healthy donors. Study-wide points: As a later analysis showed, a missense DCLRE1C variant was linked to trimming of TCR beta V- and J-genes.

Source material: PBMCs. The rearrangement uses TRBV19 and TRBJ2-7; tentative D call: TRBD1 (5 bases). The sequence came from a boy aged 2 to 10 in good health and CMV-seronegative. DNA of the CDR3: TGTGCCAGTAGACATCCATCAACAGGTTCCGAGCAGTACTTC. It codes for CASRHPSTGSEQYF.